Listed below are T cell receptor beta chains from one sample, sequenced in a study of TIL therapy for anti-PD-1-resistant metastatic lung cancer. The table came from immunoSEQ multiplex PCR; TCRdb's copy has only in-frame clones and leaves some out. The profile shows nearly 60,000 clones, less than 75% of them singletons. The source was blood, collected at baseline. The receptors shown here come from a person between 25 and 79 years old with non-small cell lung cancer. Both conserved end residues are part of each CDR3. Fields, in order: J gene, V gene, clone size, D gene, CDR3 DNA, CDR3 protein. D genes are given only for firm matches. Expanded clones get a size class; other rows say once, few or many, or leave the size out.

j_gene: TRBJ2-1; v_gene: TRBV7-2; abundance: NA; d_gene: NA; CDR3nt: TGTGCCAGCAGCTTAGCAGCTGCGGGGGCCACCTACAATGAGCAGTTCTTC; CDR3aa: CASSLAAAGATYNEQFF
j_gene: TRBJ2-2; v_gene: TRBV11-2; abundance: NA; d_gene: TRBD1; CDR3nt: TGTGCCAGCAGCCCCCCGGACAGGGTAAACACCGGGGAGCTGTTTTTT; CDR3aa: CASSPPDRVNTGELFF
j_gene: TRBJ1-5; v_gene: TRBV7-2; abundance: once; d_gene: NA; CDR3nt: TGTGCCAGCAGTCCCTTACCGGGTGGGCAGCCCCAGCATTTT; CDR3aa: CASSPLPGGQPQHF
j_gene: TRBJ2-5; v_gene: TRBV27; abundance: NA; d_gene: NA; CDR3nt: TGTGCCAGCGCGGGGAGGTGGGGATCGACCCAGTACTTC; CDR3aa: CASAGRWGSTQYF
j_gene: TRBJ2-3; v_gene: TRBV5-3; abundance: NA; d_gene: TRBD2; CDR3nt: TGTGCCAGAAGCATAGCGGGAGGGCCATCCGATACGCAGTATTTT; CDR3aa: CARSIAGGPSDTQYF
j_gene: TRBJ1-3; v_gene: TRBV5-5; abundance: NA; d_gene: NA; CDR3nt: TGTGCCAGCAGCTTCTATCAGGGTTTGTCCCCCTCTGGAAACACCATATATTTT; CDR3aa: CASSFYQGLSPSGNTIYF
j_gene: TRBJ1-5; v_gene: TRBV7-9; abundance: NA; d_gene: NA; CDR3nt: TGTGCCAGCGGGCACGTAGATAGCAATCAGCCCCAGCATTTT; CDR3aa: CASGHVDSNQPQHF
j_gene: TRBJ2-2; v_gene: TRBV7-6; abundance: NA; d_gene: TRBD2; CDR3nt: TGTGCCAGCAGCCGATTACGGACAACCCAGGGCGGGAGTATCGCCGGGGAGCTGTTTTTT; CDR3aa: CASSRLRTTQGGSIAGELFF
j_gene: TRBJ2-7; v_gene: TRBV2; abundance: NA; d_gene: NA; CDR3nt: TGTGCCAGCTGTGAGGCCTACGAGCAGTACTTC; CDR3aa: CASCEAYEQYF
j_gene: TRBJ1-2; v_gene: TRBV4-2; abundance: NA; d_gene: NA; CDR3nt: TGTGCCAGCAGCCAAGATAGGAGCGGTACCCGGCATCTGTATGGCTACACCTTC; CDR3aa: CASSQDRSGTRHLYGYTF
j_gene: TRBJ2-4; v_gene: TRBV6-5; abundance: NA; d_gene: NA; CDR3nt: TGTGCCAGCAGTCTGGACTCGGCCAAAAACATTCAGTACTTC; CDR3aa: CASSLDSAKNIQYF
j_gene: TRBJ1-4; v_gene: TRBV27; abundance: NA; d_gene: TRBD1; CDR3nt: TGTGCCAGCAGTTTTAGGCCGGGACAGGGGAATGAAAAACTGTTTTTT; CDR3aa: CASSFRPGQGNEKLFF
j_gene: TRBJ2-1; v_gene: TRBV7-9; abundance: NA; d_gene: NA; CDR3nt: TGTGCCAGCAGCTCCATCTGGGGGGATGAGCAGTTCTTC; CDR3aa: CASSSIWGDEQFF
j_gene: TRBJ1-1; v_gene: TRBV9; abundance: NA; d_gene: TRBD1; CDR3nt: TGTGCCATAGAACAGGGGTCGAGGACTGAAGCTTTCTTT; CDR3aa: CAIEQGSRTEAFF
j_gene: TRBJ1-1; v_gene: TRBV10-2; abundance: NA; d_gene: NA; CDR3nt: TGCGCCAGCGAAGGACAGAGGAACACTGAAGCTTTCTTT; CDR3aa: CASEGQRNTEAFF
j_gene: TRBJ1-2; v_gene: TRBV6-1; abundance: NA; d_gene: NA; CDR3nt: TGTGCCAGCGGACAGCTTAACTATGGCTACACCTTC; CDR3aa: CASGQLNYGYTF
j_gene: TRBJ1-1; v_gene: TRBV10-3; abundance: NA; d_gene: NA; CDR3nt: TGTGCCATCAGCCGCAGGAACACTGAAGCTTTCTTT; CDR3aa: CAISRRNTEAFF
j_gene: TRBJ1-1; v_gene: TRBV14; abundance: once; d_gene: NA; CDR3nt: TGTGCCAGCGCCGTAAGGATGAACACTGAAGCTTTCTTT; CDR3aa: CASAVRMNTEAFF
j_gene: TRBJ2-5; v_gene: TRBV10-3; abundance: few; d_gene: TRBD1; CDR3nt: TGTGCCACCGGGACAGGGGGCTTTGGGGAGACCCAGTACTTC; CDR3aa: CATGTGGFGETQYF
j_gene: TRBJ2-5; v_gene: TRBV9; abundance: once; d_gene: NA; CDR3nt: TGTGCCAGCAGCCCCCGCCGCGAGAAAGAGACCCAGTACTTC; CDR3aa: CASSPRREKETQYF
j_gene: TRBJ1-6; v_gene: TRBV7-9; abundance: once; d_gene: TRBD1; CDR3nt: TGTGCCAGCAGCTTAAGGGACAGGGATTCACCCCTCCACTTT; CDR3aa: CASSLRDRDSPLHF
j_gene: TRBJ1-2; v_gene: TRBV4-3; abundance: once; d_gene: TRBD1; CDR3nt: TGCGCCAGCAGCCCCCTGGACAGGGTATATGGCTACACCTTC; CDR3aa: CASSPLDRVYGYTF
j_gene: TRBJ1-4; v_gene: TRBV14; abundance: NA; d_gene: TRBD1; CDR3nt: TGTGCCAGCAGCCCCGACAGGGGTTGGGGTGAAAAACTGTTTTTT; CDR3aa: CASSPDRGWGEKLFF
j_gene: TRBJ2-7; v_gene: TRBV6-1; abundance: NA; d_gene: NA; CDR3nt: TGTGCCAGCAGTGAAAACCCCCCGGGCGAGCAGTACTTC; CDR3aa: CASSENPPGEQYF
j_gene: TRBJ2-3; v_gene: TRBV6-1; abundance: NA; d_gene: TRBD2; CDR3nt: TGTGCCAGCACCCTAGGGACTAGCGGCACAGATACGCAGTATTTT; CDR3aa: CASTLGTSGTDTQYF
j_gene: TRBJ2-5; v_gene: TRBV5-1; abundance: NA; d_gene: TRBD1; CDR3nt: TGCGCCAGCAGCGAGGACAGGGGGCGGGCAGAGACCCAGTACTTC; CDR3aa: CASSEDRGRAETQYF
j_gene: TRBJ2-3; v_gene: TRBV7-2; abundance: once; d_gene: TRBD1; CDR3nt: TGTGCCAGCAGCAGACCGGGACAGAGCACAGATACGCAGTATTTT; CDR3aa: CASSRPGQSTDTQYF
j_gene: TRBJ1-1; v_gene: TRBV10-1; abundance: NA; d_gene: NA; CDR3nt: TGCGCCAGCAGTGAGTCGGGGGGAGGAGGGAGGACGAACACTGAAGCTTTCTTT; CDR3aa: CASSESGGGGRTNTEAFF
j_gene: TRBJ2-7; v_gene: TRBV11-2; abundance: NA; d_gene: NA; CDR3nt: TGTGCCAGCAGCCAAATAGGGTCGTCCTACGAGCAGTACTTC; CDR3aa: CASSQIGSSYEQYF
j_gene: TRBJ1-1; v_gene: TRBV7-9; abundance: NA; d_gene: NA; CDR3nt: TGTGCCAGCAGCCCGAGGGTTTTTTCGAATGAAGCTTTCTTT; CDR3aa: CASSPRVFSNEAFF
j_gene: TRBJ1-6; v_gene: TRBV2; abundance: few; d_gene: NA; CDR3nt: TGTGCCAGCAGCCCCCGCAGGGTGTCCTATAATTCACCCCTCCACTTT; CDR3aa: CASSPRRVSYNSPLHF
j_gene: TRBJ1-6; v_gene: TRBV30; abundance: NA; d_gene: TRBD1; CDR3nt: TGTGCCTGGAGTACCGGAGTAGGGGGCATATCACCCCTCCACTTT; CDR3aa: CAWSTGVGGISPLHF
j_gene: TRBJ2-3; v_gene: TRBV4-3; abundance: once; d_gene: NA; CDR3nt: TGCGCCAGCAGCCGCGAGGGGGGTTTAGATACGCAGTATTTT; CDR3aa: CASSREGGLDTQYF
j_gene: TRBJ2-2; v_gene: TRBV7-2; abundance: NA; d_gene: NA; CDR3nt: TGTGCCAGCAGCTTAAAATGGGCGGCCGGGGAGCTGTTTTTT; CDR3aa: CASSLKWAAGELFF
j_gene: TRBJ2-3; v_gene: TRBV19; abundance: once; d_gene: NA; CDR3nt: TGTGCCAGTAGTAAGTCCCCCGGGACTAGCACAGATACGCAGTATTTT; CDR3aa: CASSKSPGTSTDTQYF
j_gene: TRBJ1-6; v_gene: TRBV2; abundance: NA; d_gene: TRBD1; CDR3nt: TGTGCCAGCACCCCGGGACAGCCGGGTTCACCCCTCCACTTT; CDR3aa: CASTPGQPGSPLHF
j_gene: TRBJ1-5; v_gene: TRBV19; abundance: NA; d_gene: NA; CDR3nt: TGTGCCAGTAGTATAAGTTTTGGAAATAGCAATCAGCCCCAGCATTTT; CDR3aa: CASSISFGNSNQPQHF
j_gene: TRBJ1-5; v_gene: TRBV4-3; abundance: NA; d_gene: NA; CDR3nt: TGCGCCAGCAGCCAAGATCCGCCGCCAGATAGCAATCAGCCCCAGCATTTT; CDR3aa: CASSQDPPPDSNQPQHF
j_gene: TRBJ2-7; v_gene: TRBV5-5; abundance: NA; d_gene: NA; CDR3nt: TGTGCCAGCAGCTTGGCCGGGAGCTCGGGGGTCTACGAGCAGTACTTC; CDR3aa: CASSLAGSSGVYEQYF
j_gene: TRBJ1-4; v_gene: TRBV14; abundance: NA; d_gene: TRBD1; CDR3nt: TGTGCCAGCAGCCCCCGACAGGGTGAAAAACTGTTTTTT; CDR3aa: CASSPRQGEKLFF
j_gene: TRBJ2-1; v_gene: TRBV11-3; abundance: NA; d_gene: TRBD2; CDR3nt: TGTGCCAGCAGCATCCCGGGAGCCGGGGGGAGGAATGAGCAGTTCTTC; CDR3aa: CASSIPGAGGRNEQFF
j_gene: TRBJ1-1; v_gene: TRBV5-1; abundance: NA; d_gene: TRBD1; CDR3nt: TGCGCCAGCCGGGACAGGGTCTTACATGAAGCTTTCTTT; CDR3aa: CASRDRVLHEAFF